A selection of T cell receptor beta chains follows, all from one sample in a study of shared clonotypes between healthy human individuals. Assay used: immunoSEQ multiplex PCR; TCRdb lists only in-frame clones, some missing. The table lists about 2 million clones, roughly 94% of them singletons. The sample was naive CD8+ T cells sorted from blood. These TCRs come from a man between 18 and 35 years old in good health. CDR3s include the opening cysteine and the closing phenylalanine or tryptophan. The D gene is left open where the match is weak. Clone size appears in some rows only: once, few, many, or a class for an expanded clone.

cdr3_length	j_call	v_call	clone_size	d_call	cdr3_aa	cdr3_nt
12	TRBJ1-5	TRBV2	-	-	CASSVANQPQHF	TGTGCCAGCAGTGTCGCTAATCAGCCCCAGCATTTT
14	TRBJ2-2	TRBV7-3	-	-	CASSFGAETGELFF	TGTGCCAGCAGCTTCGGCGCGGAAACCGGGGAGCTGTTTTTT
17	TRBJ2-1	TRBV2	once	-	CASSDPLYNSGNNEQFF	TGTGCCAGCAGTGACCCTCTATATAACTCAGGGAACAATGAGCAGTTCTTC
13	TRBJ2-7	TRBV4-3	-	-	CASSPARGYEQYF	TGCGCCAGCAGCCCAGCTCGGGGGTACGAGCAGTACTTC
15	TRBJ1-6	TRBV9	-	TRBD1	CASSPGTGARSPLHF	TGTGCCAGCAGCCCGGGGACAGGAGCGCGGTCACCCCTCCACTTT
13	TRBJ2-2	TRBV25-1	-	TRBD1	CASKWTGAGELFF	TGTGCCAGCAAATGGACAGGGGCCGGGGAGCTGTTTTTT
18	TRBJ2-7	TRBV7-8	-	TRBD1	CASSLERLEDRGPYEQYF	TGTGCCAGCAGCCTCGAACGCCTCGAAGACAGGGGCCCCTACGAGCAGTACTTC
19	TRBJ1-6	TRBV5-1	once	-	CASSLDPKRGSSYNSPLHF	TGCGCCAGCAGCTTGGATCCCAAGAGGGGCAGCTCCTATAATTCACCCCTCCACTTT
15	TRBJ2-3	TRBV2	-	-	CASSFTTGTTDTQYF	TGTGCCAGCAGTTTTACGACAGGTACAACAGATACGCAGTATTTT
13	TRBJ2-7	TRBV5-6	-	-	CASRPGASYEQYF	TGTGCCAGCAGGCCCGGGGCCTCCTACGAGCAGTACTTC
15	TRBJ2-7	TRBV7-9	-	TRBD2	CASSLYASGSSEQYF	TGTGCCAGCAGCTTATATGCTAGCGGGAGTAGCGAGCAGTACTTC
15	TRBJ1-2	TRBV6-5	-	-	CASSWVRGSNYGYTF	TGTGCCAGCAGTTGGGTTCGTGGGAGTAACTATGGCTACACCTTC
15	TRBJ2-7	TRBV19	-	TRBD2	CASSLRLASSYEQYF	TGTGCCAGTAGTCTTCGACTAGCGAGCTCCTACGAGCAGTACTTC
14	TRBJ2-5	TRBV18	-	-	CASSEIMSEETQYF	TGTGCCAGCTCAGAGATAATGAGTGAAGAGACCCAGTACTTC
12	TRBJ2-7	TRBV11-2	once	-	CASSDTSYEQYF	TGTGCCAGCAGCGATACTAGCTACGAGCAGTACTTC
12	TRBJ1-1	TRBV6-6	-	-	CASSLGRTEAFF	TGTGCCAGCAGCCTAGGACGGACTGAAGCTTTCTTT
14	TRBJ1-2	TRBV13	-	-	CASSPEGDYYGYTF	TGTGCCAGCAGCCCCGAGGGGGACTACTATGGCTACACCTTC
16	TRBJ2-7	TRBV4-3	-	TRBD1	CASKGGGQGASYEQYF	TGCGCCAGCAAAGGTGGAGGGCAGGGGGCCTCCTACGAGCAGTACTTC
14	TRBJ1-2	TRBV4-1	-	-	CASSPRTTDYGYTF	TGCGCCAGCAGCCCACGGACAACTGACTATGGCTACACCTTC
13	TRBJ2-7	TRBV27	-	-	CASSSYINYEQYF	TGTGCCAGCTCCTCGTACATAAACTACGAGCAGTACTTC
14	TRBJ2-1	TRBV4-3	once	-	CASSQEIPSNEQFF	TGCGCCAGCAGCCAAGAGATCCCTAGTAACGAGCAGTTCTTC
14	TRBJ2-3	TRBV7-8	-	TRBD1	CASSQLQGADTQYF	TGTGCCAGCAGCCAACTACAGGGGGCAGATACGCAGTATTTT
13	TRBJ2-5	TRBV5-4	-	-	CASSLVGQETQYF	TGTGCCAGCAGCTTGGTGGGGCAAGAGACCCAGTACTTC
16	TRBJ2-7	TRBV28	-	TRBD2	CASSSPGTSGLHEQYF	TGTGCCAGCAGTTCCCCAGGGACTAGCGGACTACACGAGCAGTACTTC
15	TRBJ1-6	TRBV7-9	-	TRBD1	CASTNGGTGNSPLHF	TGTGCCAGCACCAATGGCGGGACAGGGAATTCACCCCTCCACTTT
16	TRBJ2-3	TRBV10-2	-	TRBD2	CASSITLAGGTDTQYF	TGCGCCAGCAGTATTACTCTAGCGGGGGGCACAGATACGCAGTATTTT
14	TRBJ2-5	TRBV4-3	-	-	CASSQGGSQETQYF	TGCGCCAGCAGCCAAGGCGGCAGTCAAGAGACCCAGTACTTC
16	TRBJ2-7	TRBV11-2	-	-	CASSLNPYGGQDEQYF	TGTGCCAGCAGCTTAAACCCCTACGGGGGGCAGGACGAGCAGTACTTC
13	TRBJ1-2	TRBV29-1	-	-	CSVDMTLNYGYTF	TGCAGCGTTGATATGACACTAAACTATGGCTACACCTTC
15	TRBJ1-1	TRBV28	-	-	CASSLRPRFDTEAFF	TGTGCCAGCAGTTTACGCCCCCGGTTTGATACTGAAGCTTTCTTT
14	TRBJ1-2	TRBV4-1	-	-	CASSQATGIYGYTF	TGCGCCAGCAGCCAAGCGACGGGCATCTATGGCTACACCTTC
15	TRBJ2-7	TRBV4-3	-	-	CASSQGTGLDYEQYF	TGCGCCAGCAGCCAAGGTACGGGGTTGGACTACGAGCAGTACTTC
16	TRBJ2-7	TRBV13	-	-	CASSYLMDGSSYEQYF	TGTGCCAGCAGCTACCTGATGGACGGGAGCTCCTACGAGCAGTACTTC
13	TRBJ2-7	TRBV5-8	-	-	CASSWFSSYEQYF	TGTGCCAGCAGCTGGTTTTCCTCCTACGAGCAGTACTTC
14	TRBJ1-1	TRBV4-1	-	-	CASSERGGYTEAFF	TGCGCCAGCAGTGAGAGGGGGGGTTACACTGAAGCTTTCTTT
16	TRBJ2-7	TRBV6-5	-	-	CASSYSAGETPYEQYF	TGTGCCAGCAGTTACTCGGCAGGCGAGACCCCCTACGAGCAGTACTTC
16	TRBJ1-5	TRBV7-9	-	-	CASSNFGGGFNQPQHF	TGTGCCAGCAGCAACTTCGGGGGAGGGTTCAATCAGCCCCAGCATTTT
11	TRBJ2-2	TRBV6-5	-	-	CASGGNGELFF	TGTGCCTCCGGGGGAAACGGGGAGCTGTTTTTT
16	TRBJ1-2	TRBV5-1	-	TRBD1	CASTPTYRGIVDGYTF	TGCGCCAGCACCCCCACTTACAGGGGAATTGTCGATGGCTACACCTTC
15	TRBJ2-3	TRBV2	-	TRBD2	CASSLTSGNTDTQYF	TGTGCCAGCAGTCTGACTAGCGGGAACACAGATACGCAGTATTTT
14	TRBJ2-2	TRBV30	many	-	CAWSVTGATGELFF	TGTGCCTGGAGCGTGACAGGAGCAACCGGGGAGCTGTTTTTT
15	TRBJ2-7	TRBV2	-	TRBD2	CATPGLAGRFYEQYF	TGTGCCACCCCGGGACTAGCGGGAAGGTTCTACGAGCAGTACTTC
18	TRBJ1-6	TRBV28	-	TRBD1	CASSLRGQGGSYNSPLHF	TGTGCCAGCAGTTTAAGGGGACAGGGAGGGTCCTATAATTCACCCCTCCACTTT
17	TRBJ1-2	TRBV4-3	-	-	CASSQDLTTPAFEGYTF	TGCGCCAGCAGCCAAGATCTGACTACGCCGGCGTTCGAGGGCTACACCTTC
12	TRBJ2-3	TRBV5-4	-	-	CASSRTQDTQYF	TGTGCCAGCAGCCGGACTCAAGATACGCAGTATTTT
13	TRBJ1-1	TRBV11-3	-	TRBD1	CASSVRGLVEAFF	TGTGCCAGCAGCGTCAGGGGGCTGGTTGAAGCTTTCTTT
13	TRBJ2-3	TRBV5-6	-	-	CASSSRWTDTQYF	TGTGCCAGCAGCTCCCGTTGGACAGATACGCAGTATTTT
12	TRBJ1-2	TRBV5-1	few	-	CASSAESYGYTF	TGCGCCAGCAGCGCAGAAAGCTATGGCTACACCTTC
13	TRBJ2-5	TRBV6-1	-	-	CASRTGDQETQYF	TGTGCCAGCAGGACAGGAGACCAAGAGACCCAGTACTTC
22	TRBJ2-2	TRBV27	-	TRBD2	CASSSRWATGTSGRANTGELFF	TGTGCCAGCAGTTCTCGTTGGGCGACAGGGACTAGCGGGAGGGCCAACACCGGGGAGCTGTTTTTT
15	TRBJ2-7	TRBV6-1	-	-	CASSEGPGAIYEQYF	TGTGCCAGCAGTGAAGGCCCAGGGGCGATCTACGAGCAGTACTTC
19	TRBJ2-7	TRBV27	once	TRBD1	CASTKLLRDRGLGPYEQYF	TGTGCCAGCACCAAGCTACTCCGGGACAGGGGTCTAGGTCCCTACGAGCAGTACTTC
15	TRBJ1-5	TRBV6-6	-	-	CASGNTGRGNQPQHF	TGTGCCAGCGGCAACACAGGGAGGGGGAATCAGCCCCAGCATTTT
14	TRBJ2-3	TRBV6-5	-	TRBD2	CASSTGTSGDTQYF	TGTGCCAGCAGCACCGGGACTAGCGGAGATACGCAGTATTTT
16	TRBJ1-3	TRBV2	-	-	CASSRDSEGTGNTIYF	TGTGCCAGCAGCCGGGACTCGGAGGGCACTGGAAACACCATATATTTT
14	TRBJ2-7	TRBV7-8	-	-	CASSVYYGPLEQYF	TGTGCCAGCAGCGTGTACTACGGACCCCTCGAGCAGTACTTC
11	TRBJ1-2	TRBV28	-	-	CASSLGGGYTF	TGTGCCAGCAGTTTAGGGGGCGGCTACACCTTC